What follows are 29 T cell receptor beta chains derived from one specimen sequenced in a study of metastatic and nonmetastatic thyroid tumors. Before thyroid surgery, none of the patients had received any treatment. TCRdb reanalyzed the PCR reads with MiXCR. The profile shows 20,000 to 25,000 clones, just over 14% of them singletons. The source material was tumor tissue. The receptors derive from a female donor with papillary thyroid cancer or a benign thyroid nodule (not recorded which). Some clones in this sample may be carry-over from other donors' samples.

In this sample, this clone turned up many times. CDR3 sequence: CASSFGLAGVRDTDTQYF. In DNA form, the CDR3 reads TGTGCCAGCAGCTTTGGGCTAGCGGGAGTACGTGACACAGATACGCAGTATTTT. This chain joins TRBV11-1 and TRBJ2-3, with TRBD2 matching 10 bases. The CDR3 consists of 18 residues. Germline lookup yields CDR1 SGHAT and CDR2 FQDESV (reference sequence). J lost 2 bases, V lost 3 bases, and 11 bases had no gene match. The complete variable domain, with remaining parts taken from reference TRBV11-1 and TRBJ2-3, reads EAEVAQSPRYKITEKSQAVAFWCDPISGHATLYWYRQILGQGPELLVQFQDESVVDDSQLPKDRFSAERLKGVDSTLKIQPAELGDSAMYLCASSFGLAGVRDTDTQYFGPGTRLTVL.

This clone was seen repeatedly, ten times or more. The rearrangement links TRBV20-1 to TRBJ2-7, with TRBD2 matching 10 bases. Germline V CDR1 and CDR2: DFQATT, SNEGSKA (reference sequence). The CDR3 spans 15 residues. Trimming at V came to 3 bases and at J to 4 bases, leaving 9 bases not matched to a gene. The CDR3 sequence is CSARDLSGREYEQYF. CDR3 DNA sequence: TGCAGTGCTAGGGACTTAAGCGGGAGGGAGTACGAGCAGTACTTC.

This clone was seen many times. This chain uses TRBV6-2 or TRBV6-3 with TRBJ1-5; D possibly corresponds to TRBD1 (6 bases). This CDR3 comprises 12 residues. From germline, CDR1 is MNHEY and CDR2 SVGEGT. Trimming left V 6 bases short and J 6 bases short, with 9 bases between. CDR3 sequence reads: CASRKTGQPQHF. The DNA for the CDR3 is TGTGCCAGCAGAAAGACAGGTCAGCCCCAGCATTTT.

This clone has ten or more counts. The rearrangement joins TRBV20-1 to TRBJ1-2; TRBD1 matches 8 bases. This CDR3 spans 12 amino acids. In germline, CDR1 is DFQATT, CDR2 SNEGSKA (reference sequence). The trim removed 2 bases at V and 4 bases at J, leaving 0 bases unmatched. The CDR3 region is CSARQGAYGYTF. As DNA, the CDR3 is TGCAGTGCTAGACAGGGGGCCTATGGCTACACCTTC.

This clone was counted many times. This chain links TRBV12-5 with TRBJ1-2; the D gene is possibly TRBD1 (5 bases). The germline V gene encodes CDR1 LGHNT and CDR2 FRNRAP. V gave up 3 bases and J gave up 4 bases, with 12 bases separating them. CDR3 length equals 14 residues. The CDR3 coding sequence is TGTGCTAGTGGTTTCACCGGGACGGTCTATGGCTACACCTTC. It encodes CASGFTGTVYGYTF.

This clone was detected many times. In the same sample, other DNA sequences code for this CDR3. This chain uses TRBV3-1 with TRBJ2-7; D is unclear. This CDR3 is built from 12 residues. Looked up from germline, CDR1 is LGHDT and CDR2 is YNNKEL (reference sequence). Trimming cost V 4 bases and J 5 bases, with 9 bases left between them. CDR3: CASSRAPNEQYF. CDR3 coding DNA: TGTGCCAGCAGCCGCGCCCCAAACGAGCAGTACTTC.

The rearrangement joins TRBV7-3 to TRBJ2-1, with a tentative D call TRBD2 (5 bases). CDR1 SGHTA and CDR2 FQGTGA come from the germline V gene. The CDR3 runs 14 residues. V shed 7 bases and J shed 6 bases, with 16 bases lying between them. CDR3 in amino acids: CASISGMGGNEQFF. The CDR3 nucleotides read TGTGCCAGCATCTCCGGGATGGGCGGCAATGAGCAGTTCTTC.

This clone was found many times. The chain carries TRBV20-1 and TRBJ2-1; 9 nucleotides line up with TRBD2. Germline V gene data show CDR1 as DFQATT and CDR2 as SNEGSKA (reference sequence). This CDR3 has 15 amino acids. After removal of 3 bases from V and 7 bases from J, the junction contained 10 bases not matched to a gene. CDR3 DNA sequence: TGCAGTGCTAGTCAGGCTAGCGGGATGAGGAATGAGCAGTTCTTC. Its protein product is CSASQASGMRNEQFF.

This clone was recorded at least ten times. The chain uses TRBV2 and TRBJ1-2, with D hard to call. In germline, CDR1 is SNHLY, CDR2 FYNNEI. This CDR3 comprises 14 residues. V was pared by 7 bases and J by 0 bases, with 12 bases between. DNA for the CDR3: TGTGCCAGCAAGCCCACGGGAGCTAACTATGGCTACACCTTC. It codes for CASKPTGANYGYTF.

The chain has TRBV12-3 or TRBV12-4 and TRBJ1-2, with D maybe TRBD1 (5 bases). There are 16 residues in the CDR3. The V end lost 3 bases, the J end lost 7 bases, and 21 bases lay between the germline ends. The CDR3 sequence is CASSLARRGEEGGYTF. Written as DNA, the CDR3 is TGTGCCAGCAGTTTGGCGCGGAGGGGCGAGGAGGGTGGCTACACCTTC.

This clone came up many times. V gene TRBV20-1 combines with J gene TRBJ1-1; D ambiguous. The CDR3 runs 14 residues. The V gene lost 0 bases and the J gene lost 2 bases, with 10 bases spanning the gap. Per germline, CDR1 DFQATT and CDR2 SNEGSKA (reference sequence). CDR3 protein: CSARDRVVNTEAFF. In DNA, the CDR3 is TGCAGTGCTAGAGATCGTGTGGTAAACACTGAAGCTTTCTTT.

This rearrangement joins TRBV5-1 to TRBJ2-6; 13 bases are a match to TRBD2. V was pared by 5 bases and J by 0 bases, with 5 bases of the junction left unmatched. This CDR3 has 18 amino acids. Germline V gene lookup returns CDR1 SGHRS and CDR2 YFSETQ. Here the CDR3 reads CASSVGLAGNSGANVLTF. As DNA, the CDR3 is TGCGCCAGCAGTGTGGGACTAGCGGGGAACTCTGGGGCCAACGTCCTGACTTTC. Supplemented by reference TRBV5-1 and TRBJ2-6, the full variable domain reads KAGVTQTPRYLIKTRGQQVTLSCSPISGHRSVSWYQQTPGQGLQFLFEYFSETQRNKGNFPGRFSGRQFSNSRSEMNVSTLELGDSALYLCASSVGLAGNSGANVLTFGAGSRLTVL.

This clone was recorded at least ten times. The V call is TRBV12-3 or TRBV12-4, the J call TRBJ2-5; the match to TRBD2 covers 10 bases. With V trimmed by 7 bases and J by 4 bases, 15 bases remained unmatched. The CDR3 is made up of 17 amino acids. As DNA, the CDR3 is TGTGCCAGCACCCCTCCGGGATGGCTAGCGGGAGTAGAGACCCAGTACTTC. Protein sequence: CASTPPGWLAGVETQYF.

In this sample, this clone turned up many times. V is TRBV30 and J is TRBJ2-2; tentatively, D is TRBD2 (7 bases). Trimming removed 5 bases at V and 7 bases at J, with 20 bases between. There are 15 residues in the CDR3. Germline CDR1 and CDR2: GTSNPN and SVGIG (reference sequence). The chain's CDR3 is CAWGLGGREVGELFF. Here the CDR3 DNA reads TGTGCCTGGGGCCTCGGGGGGCGCGAGGTCGGGGAGCTGTTTTTT. Full variable domain (remainder filled in from reference TRBV30 and TRBJ2-2): SQTIHQWPATLVQPVGSPLSLECTVEGTSNPNLYWYRQAAGRGLQLLFYSVGIGQISSEVPQNLSASRPQDRQFILSSKKLLLSDSGFYLCAWGLGGREVGELFFGEGSRLTVL.

This clone was seen repeatedly, ten times or more. The chain employs TRBV20-1 and TRBJ2-4, with a weak D call TRBD2 (5 bases). CDR1 DFQATT and CDR2 SNEGSKA come from the germline V gene (reference sequence). V lost 7 bases and J 0 bases, leaving 10 bases between the germline ends. The CDR3 is 13 residues long. DNA of the CDR3: TGCAGTGTTCGACTATTAGCCAAAAACATTCAGTACTTC. It yields the protein CSVRLLAKNIQYF.

This clone was seen only once. Relative to the germline gene, one junction end is altered; a read error may explain this. The rearrangement joins TRBV5-1 to TRBJ2-1, with D possibly matching TRBD2 (5 bases). Germline V gene lookup returns CDR1 SGHRS and CDR2 YFSETQ. CDR3 length: 12 amino acids. CDR3 loop: CASSADFDDQFF. In DNA, the CDR3 is TGCGCCAGCAGCGCGGACTTTGATGATCAGTTCTTC.

In its sample, this clone was seen many times. In nucleotides, the CDR3 is TGCAGCGTTCCGCCGGGACCCCAGCTAGGTGAAGCTTTCTTT. Amino acids: CSVPPGPQLGEAFF. The gene calls are TRBV20-1 and TRBJ1-1; D perhaps matches TRBD1 (5 bases). From germline, CDR1 is DFQATT and CDR2 SNEGSKA (reference sequence). CDR3 size: 14 residues.

Many counts were recorded for this clone. CDR3 protein: CASSESGRTYEQYF. CDR3 DNA sequence: TGTGCCAGCAGTGAGTCAGGAAGGACCTACGAGCAGTACTTC. The V gene is TRBV2, the J gene TRBJ2-7; D call uncertain. This CDR3 contains 14 residues. Trimming removed 3 bases from V and 2 bases from J, with 11 bases in between. Germline V gives CDR1 SNHLY, CDR2 FYNNEI. Combining the CDR3 with reference TRBV2 and TRBJ2-7 gives the whole variable domain EPEVTQTPSHQVTQMGQEVILRCVPISNHLYFYWYRQILGQKVEFLVSFYNNEISEKSEIFDDQFSVERPDGSNFTLKIRSTKLEDSAMYFCASSESGRTYEQYFGPGTRLTVT.

This clone appeared many times. Given a much more abundant clone one base away, this may be a read error. Other DNA sequences in this sample translate to the same CDR3. J is TRBJ1-4 and V is TRBV20-1; 10 nucleotides align to TRBD1. Germline loops: CDR1 DFQATT, CDR2 SNEGSKA (reference sequence). The CDR3 extends over 15 amino acids. The chain's CDR3 is CSARDRGQGNEKLFF. CDR3 nucleotide sequence: TGCAGTGCCAGAGATAGGGGACAGGGGAATGAAAAACTGTTTTTT.

The sample holds many counts of this clone. The chain carries TRBV25-1 and TRBJ1-6; D unresolved. The V and J ends lost 0 bases and 10 bases respectively, with 4 bases between them. The CDR3 extends over 12 amino acids. CDR1 and CDR2 (germline): MGHDK, SYGVNS. The CDR3 DNA sequence: TGTGCCAGCAGTGAATACTACTCACCCCTCCACTTT. Amino acid sequence: CASSEYYSPLHF. The full variable domain, rest sourced from reference TRBV25-1 and TRBJ1-6, is EADIYQTPRYLVIGTGKKITLECSQTMGHDKMYWYQQDPGMELHLIHYSYGVNSTEKGDLSSESTVSRIRTEHFPLTLESARPSHTSQYLCASSEYYSPLHFGNGTRLTVT.

This clone was found many times. This chain links TRBV5-1 with TRBJ2-1, with D tentatively TRBD1 (5 bases). CDR3 length equals 14 residues. Germline V gene sequence: CDR1 SGHRS, CDR2 YFSETQ. The V end lost 2 bases, the J end lost 3 bases, and 9 bases lay between the germline ends. The CDR3 region is CASSFPDSYNEQFF. The CDR3 bases are TGCGCCAGCAGCTTTCCCGACAGCTACAATGAGCAGTTCTTC.

This clone appeared many times. V usage is TRBV28 and J usage is TRBJ2-7, with unresolved D. V lost 4 bases and J lost 2, with 12 bases in between. This CDR3 region has 14 residues. The germline V gene encodes CDR1 MDHEN and CDR2 SYDVKM. Here the CDR3 reads CASSSMAGAYEQYF. The CDR3 bases are TGTGCCAGCAGTTCGATGGCAGGAGCCTACGAGCAGTACTTC.

V is TRBV13 and J is TRBJ1-1; TRBD1 matches at 7 bases. This CDR3 is 16 amino acids long. Germline V gene data show CDR1 as PRHDT and CDR2 as FYEKMQ (reference sequence). The V segment lost 3 bases and the J segment 3 bases; nucleotides outside the gene matches: 10. The CDR3 loop reads CASSFWVRGVDTEAFF. In DNA, the CDR3 is TGTGCCAGCAGCTTCTGGGTCAGGGGGGTGGACACTGAAGCTTTCTTT.

This clone has ten or more counts. The genes are TRBV5-1 and TRBJ2-5, with TRBD2 matching over 8 bases. The germline V gene encodes CDR1 SGHRS and CDR2 YFSETQ. J gave up 1 base and V 2 bases, and 1 base lay outside the gene matches. This CDR3 contains 14 residues. The CDR3 reads CASSLGTSQETQYF. In nucleotides, the CDR3 is TGCGCCAGCAGCTTAGGGACTAGCCAAGAGACCCAGTACTTC.

The table lists this clone with many counts. The chain uses TRBV10-1 and TRBJ2-3; perhaps D is TRBD1 or TRBD2 (6 bases each). This CDR3 spans 16 amino acids. V was clipped by 3 bases and J by 0 bases, with 13 bases between them. Germline loops: CDR1 WNHNN, CDR2 SYGVQD (reference sequence). CDR3 bases: TGCGCCAGCAGTGACCACAGGGAGGCTAGCACAGATACGCAGTATTTT. As protein: CASSDHREASTDTQYF.

This clone was seen repeatedly, ten times or more. The chain joins TRBV5-1 to TRBJ1-2; 7 positions agree with TRBD1. The germline CDR1 and CDR2 sequences are SGHRS and YFSETQ. The CDR3 totals 13 residues. Unmatched junction bases numbered 6, after V lost 4 bases and J lost 6 bases. The DNA for the CDR3 is TGCGCCAGCAGCCAGGGGGGCGCGAATGGCTACACCTTC. Its protein is CASSQGGANGYTF.

This clone was counted many times. The chain employs TRBV7-3 and TRBJ2-2; TRBD2 matches 8 bases. The junction had 4 bases not matched to a gene; V was cut back by 2 bases and J by 2 bases. CDR3 length: 16 amino acids. Germline CDR1 SGHTA, CDR2 FQGTGA. The DNA of the CDR3 is TGTGCCAGCAGCTTACTCGGGAGGGGCAACACCGGGGAGCTGTTTTTT. This sequence encodes CASSLLGRGNTGELFF.

This chain links TRBV19 with TRBJ2-3; no definite D call. Germline-derived CDR1 and CDR2 are LNHDA and SQIVND (reference sequence). The CDR3 extends over 14 amino acids. CDR3 in amino acids: CSIRSDLGTDTQYF. The CDR3 DNA reads as TGTTCCATTAGGTCAGACTTGGGCACAGATACGCAGTATTTT.

This clone came up many times. The chain uses TRBV4-1 and TRBJ1-1, with D hard to call. There are 16 residues in the CDR3. Germline V gene sequence: CDR1 MGHRA, CDR2 YSYEKL. V dropped 1 base and J dropped 0 bases, with 12 bases sitting between them. The CDR3 spells CASSQGTQIMNTEAFF. The DNA for the CDR3 is TGCGCCAGCAGCCAAGGAACTCAAATTATGAACACTGAAGCTTTCTTT.